The TCR beta chain under discussion was sequenced for a study of preoperative IRX-2 immunotherapy in early breast cancer. Sample treatment: preoperative locoregional IRX-2 cytokine immunotherapy. The method was immunoSEQ multiplex PCR; TCRdb's version includes in-frame clones alone and lacks a portion of them. The repertoire consists of roughly 57,000 clones, with approximately 95% occurring once and the leading ten covering roughly 1.7%. The CDR3 spans 15 residues. V was pared by 0 bases and J by 5 bases, with 13 bases between. From germline, CDR1 is LGHNA and CDR2 YNFKEQ. Sample collection was performed from a patient treated with IRX-2 immunotherapy. The chain is built from TRBV4-2 and TRBJ2-5; D is perhaps TRBD1 or TRBD2 (6 bases each). This TCR derives from a human donor with breast cancer. Here the CDR3 DNA reads TGTGCCAGCAGCCAAGATCGGGGGCAGCATGAGACCCAGTACTTC. Translation gives CASSQDRGQHETQYF.